Each of the 12 T cell receptor beta chains below was sequenced from the same sample in a study of blood T cell repertoires in COVID-19. The method was immunoSEQ multiplex PCR; TCRdb's version includes in-frame clones alone and lacks a portion of them. The sample lists about 250,000 clones, 88% occurring once. What was sequenced was peripheral blood. These receptors originate from a man older than 75 with acute or convalescent COVID-19.

The chain employs TRBV7-2 and TRBJ1-6, with a tentative D call TRBD1 (5 bases). Germline lookup yields CDR1 SGHTA and CDR2 FQGNSA. V was clipped by 1 base and J by 10 bases, with 23 bases between them. The CDR3 contains 18 residues. Here the CDR3 reads CASSLDQRDYPRRSPLHF. As DNA, the CDR3 is TGTGCCAGCAGCTTAGACCAGCGGGACTACCCCCGGAGGTCACCCCTCCACTTT.

This clone appeared a single time. The chain carries TRBV19 and TRBJ2-2; tentatively, D is TRBD1 (5 bases). V dropped 5 bases and J dropped 0 bases, with 10 bases sitting between them. This CDR3 is built from 15 residues. Germline V lookup: CDR1 LNHDA, CDR2 SQIVND (reference sequence). CDR3 in DNA: TGTGCCAGTAGTCAGGGTAGATCGAACACCGGGGAGCTGTTTTTT. Translated, it gives CASSQGRSNTGELFF.

The chain has TRBV4-1 and TRBJ1-5; no clear D gene. The germline V gene encodes CDR1 MGHRA and CDR2 YSYEKL. V lost 0 bases and J 6 bases, leaving 12 bases between the germline ends. The CDR3 is 15 amino acids. The CDR3 loop is CASSQDLAGLQPQHF. In DNA form, the CDR3 reads TGCGCCAGCAGCCAAGATCTGGCAGGTCTTCAGCCCCAGCATTTT.

The chain employs TRBV2 and TRBJ2-3; 9 nucleotides match TRBD1. This CDR3 spans 17 amino acids. Germline V gene sequence: CDR1 SNHLY, CDR2 FYNNEI. V was pared by 7 bases and J by 0 bases, with 11 bases of the junction left unmatched. The CDR3 loop is CASINRGQIRSTDTQYF. As DNA, the CDR3 is TGTGCCAGCATAAACAGGGGGCAAATTCGAAGCACAGATACGCAGTATTTT.

J is TRBJ1-1 and V is TRBV7-9; no definite D call. The CDR3 consists of 15 residues. With 0 bases removed from V and 5 bases from J, the gap between germline ends came to 13 bases. Per the germline V gene, CDR1 is SEHNR and CDR2 is FQNEAQ (reference sequence). The CDR3 loop is CASSLAGRQATEAFF. In nucleotides, the CDR3 is TGTGCCAGCAGCTTAGCGGGTCGGCAGGCGACTGAAGCTTTCTTT.

The J gene is TRBJ2-7, the V gene TRBV4-3; TRBD2 matches 15 bases. The CDR3 totals 14 residues. Germline V gene sequence: CDR1 LGHNA, CDR2 YSLEER. V lost 4 bases to trimming and J lost 6 bases; unmatched junction nucleotides: 1. In nucleotides, the CDR3 is TGCGCCAGCAGCCGGACTAGCGGGAGGGCCGAGCAGTACTTC. This gives the protein CASSRTSGRAEQYF.

The V and J genes are TRBV9 and TRBJ2-3; 9 bases match TRBD1. The germline V gene has CDR1 SGDLS and CDR2 YYNGEE. The CDR3 totals 16 residues. The J segment lost 0 bases and the V segment lost 3 bases, leaving 5 bases of the junction unmatched. The CDR3: CASSGRGTGSTDTQYF. CDR3 in DNA: TGTGCCAGCAGCGGGCGAGGGACAGGGAGCACAGATACGCAGTATTTT.

The chain has TRBV7-2 and TRBJ2-7, with D possibly TRBD2 on 7 matching bases. Germline CDR1 SGHTA, CDR2 FQGNSA. V was cut by 5 bases and J by 2 bases, with 13 bases left in between. CDR3 length: 14 residues. CDR3 residues: CASSPRGGAYEQYF. The CDR3 nucleotides are TGTGCCAGCAGCCCCCGCGGGGGCGCCTACGAGCAGTACTTC.

The chain joins TRBV7-3 to TRBJ1-2, with D possibly matching TRBD1 (5 bases). V dropped 5 bases and J dropped 7 bases, with 14 bases sitting between them. The CDR3 totals 13 residues. Germline V gene lookup returns CDR1 SGHTA and CDR2 FQGTGA. The CDR3 reads CASSPQGDGGYTF. In DNA, the CDR3 is TGTGCCAGCAGCCCCCAAGGGGATGGTGGCTACACCTTC.

On this clone: A junction boundary mismatches the germline segment, possibly from a read error. The V call is TRBV3-1 (or the pseudogene TRBV3-2), the J call TRBJ1-4; D call uncertain. Germline values: CDR1 LGHDT, CDR2 YNNKEL (reference sequence). The CDR3 consists of 17 residues. The CDR3 is CASTQTGGRGVNEKLFF. The CDR3 DNA follows: TGTGCCAGCACCCAAACGGGAGGTCGCGGGGTTAATGAAAAACTGTTTTTT.

With regard to this clone: The sample contains more than one DNA sequence encoding this CDR3. V gene TRBV18 combines with J gene TRBJ2-7; 9 bases match TRBD1. This CDR3 contains 14 residues. Germline trimming cut 3 bases from V and 3 bases from J; bases unmatched to any gene: 3. Germline CDR1 reads KGHSH; CDR2 reads LQKENI. In DNA form, the CDR3 reads TGTGCCAGCTCACCGGGACAGGGCTTCTACGAGCAGTACTTC. Protein sequence: CASSPGQGFYEQYF.

The chain has TRBV10-1 and TRBJ2-3, with no clear D. Germline values: CDR1 WNHNN, CDR2 SYGVQD (reference sequence). V was shortened by 6 bases and J by 0 bases, with 4 bases between the two germline ends. The CDR3 consists of 12 residues. The CDR3 DNA follows: TGCGCCAGCAGCGTAAGCACAGATACGCAGTATTTT. The encoded protein is CASSVSTDTQYF.